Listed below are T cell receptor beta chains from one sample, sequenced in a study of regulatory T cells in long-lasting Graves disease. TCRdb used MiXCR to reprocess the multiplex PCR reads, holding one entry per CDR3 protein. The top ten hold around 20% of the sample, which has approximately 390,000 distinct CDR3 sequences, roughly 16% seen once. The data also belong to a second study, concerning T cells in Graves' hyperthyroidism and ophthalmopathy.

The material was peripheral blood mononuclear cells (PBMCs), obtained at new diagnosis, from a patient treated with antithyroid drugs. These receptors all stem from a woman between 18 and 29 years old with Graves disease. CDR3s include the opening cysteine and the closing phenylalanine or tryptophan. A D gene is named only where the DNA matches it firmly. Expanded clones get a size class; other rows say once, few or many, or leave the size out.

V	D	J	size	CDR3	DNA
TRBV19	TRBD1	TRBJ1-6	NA	CASRLPGQGNSPLHF	TGTGCCAGTCGCTTACCGGGACAGGGAAATTCACCCCTCCACTTT
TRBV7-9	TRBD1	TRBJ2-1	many	CASSLAQGAGYNEQFF	TGTGCCAGCAGCTTAGCGCAGGGGGCGGGCTACAATGAGCAGTTCTTC
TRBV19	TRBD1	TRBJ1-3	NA	CARTGTGVFTGNTIYF	TGTGCCAGGACTGGGACAGGGGTTTTTACTGGAAACACCATATATTTT
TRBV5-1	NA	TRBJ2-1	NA	CASNSWTYNEQFF	TGCGCCAGCAACTCTTGGACCTACAATGAGCAGTTCTTC
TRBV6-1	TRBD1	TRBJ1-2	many	CASSERTGGNYGYTF	TGTGCCAGCAGTGAGCGGACAGGAGGGAACTATGGCTACACCTTC
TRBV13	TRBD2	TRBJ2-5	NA	CASSPRLAGAQETQYF	TGTGCCAGCAGCCCAAGACTAGCGGGGGCCCAAGAGACCCAGTACTTC
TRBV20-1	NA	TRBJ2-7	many	CSAYLDINEQYF	TGCAGTGCCTATTTGGATATCAACGAGCAGTACTTC
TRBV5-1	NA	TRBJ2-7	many	CASSGDTSGALPYEQYF	TGCGCCAGCAGCGGCGACACCTCCGGTGCTCTTCCCTACGAGCAGTACTTC
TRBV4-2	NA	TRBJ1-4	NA	CASSQDPGKYNEKLFF	TGTGCCAGCAGCCAAGATCCAGGGAAGTATAATGAAAAACTGTTTTTT
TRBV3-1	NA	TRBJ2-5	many	CASSDEPATQYF	TGTGCCAGCAGCGATGAACCGGCAACCCAGTACTTC
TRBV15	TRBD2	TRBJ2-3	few	CATSRDSSGNSDTQYF	TGTGCCACCAGCAGAGACTCCAGCGGGAATTCGGATACGCAGTATTTT
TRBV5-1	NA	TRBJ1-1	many	CASRSPAGTEAFF	TGCGCCAGCAGATCCCCAGCTGGGACTGAAGCTTTCTTT
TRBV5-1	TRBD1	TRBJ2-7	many	CASARMTGAPNSYEQYF	TGCGCCAGCGCCAGAATGACAGGGGCCCCCAACTCCTACGAGCAGTACTTC
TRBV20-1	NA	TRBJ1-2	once	CSARKELDYGYTF	TGCAGTGCTAGAAAGGAACTGGACTATGGCTACACCTTC
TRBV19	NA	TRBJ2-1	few	CASSIVRTGPNEQFF	TGTGCCAGTAGTATAGTACGGACTGGCCCCAATGAGCAGTTCTTC
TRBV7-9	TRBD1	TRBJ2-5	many	CASSPYRGRALDLRTQYF	TGTGCCAGCAGCCCCTACAGGGGGCGAGCCCTGGATCTGAGGACCCAGTACTTC
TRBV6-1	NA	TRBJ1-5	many	CASSGASNQPQHF	TGTGCCAGCAGTGGGGCCAGCAATCAGCCCCAGCATTTT
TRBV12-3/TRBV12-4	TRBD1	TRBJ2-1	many	CASSLAGQGAYNEQFF	TGTGCCAGCAGTTTAGCTGGTCAGGGGGCATACAATGAGCAGTTCTTC
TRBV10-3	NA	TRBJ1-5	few	CAISFTGKGQPQHF	TGTGCCATCTCCTTTACAGGGAAGGGGCAGCCCCAGCATTTT
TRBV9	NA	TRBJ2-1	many	CASSVVGGLGNEQFF	TGTGCCAGCAGCGTAGTAGGGGGGTTAGGGAATGAGCAGTTCTTC
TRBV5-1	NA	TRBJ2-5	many	CASSLNGVAEETQYF	TGCGCCAGCAGCTTGAATGGAGTAGCGGAAGAGACCCAGTACTTC
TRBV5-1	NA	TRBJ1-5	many	CASSLEGYSNQPQHF	TGTGCCAGCAGCTTAGAAGGATATAGCAATCAGCCCCAGCATTTT
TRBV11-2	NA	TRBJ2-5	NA	CASSLFGAGRQETQYF	TGTGCCAGCAGCTTATTTGGGGCGGGGCGCCAAGAGACCCAGTACTTC
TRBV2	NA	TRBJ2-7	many	CASSPQGGHEQYF	TGTGCCAGCAGTCCGCAGGGGGGCCACGAGCAGTACTTC
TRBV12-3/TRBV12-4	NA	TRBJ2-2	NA	CADAGMGNTGELFF	TGTGCCGATGCAGGGATGGGGAATACCGGGGAGCTGTTTTTT
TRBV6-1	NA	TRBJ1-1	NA	CASRETYTEAFF	TGTGCCAGCAGGGAGACTTACACTGAAGCTTTCTTT
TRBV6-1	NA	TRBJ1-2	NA	CASSPRGGGLDYGYTF	TGTGCCAGCAGTCCCAGAGGAGGGGGGCTGGACTATGGCTACACCTTC
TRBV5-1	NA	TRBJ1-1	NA	CASSKSLGTEAFF	TGCGCCAGCAGCAAGTCCTTGGGCACTGAAGCTTTCTTT